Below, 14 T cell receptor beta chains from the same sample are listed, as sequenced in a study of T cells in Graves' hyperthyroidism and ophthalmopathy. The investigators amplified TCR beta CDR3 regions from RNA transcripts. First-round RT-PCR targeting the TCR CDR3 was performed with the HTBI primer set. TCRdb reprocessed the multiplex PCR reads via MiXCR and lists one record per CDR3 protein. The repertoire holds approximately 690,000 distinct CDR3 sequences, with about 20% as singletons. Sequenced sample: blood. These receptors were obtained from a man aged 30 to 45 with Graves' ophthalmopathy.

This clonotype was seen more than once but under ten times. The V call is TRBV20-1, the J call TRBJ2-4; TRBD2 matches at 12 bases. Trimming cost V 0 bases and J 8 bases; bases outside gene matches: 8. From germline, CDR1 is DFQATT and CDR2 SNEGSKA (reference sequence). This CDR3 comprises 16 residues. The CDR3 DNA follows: TGCAGTGCTAGAGATCTGACTAGCGGGAGTGGGTACATTCAGTACTTC. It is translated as CSARDLTSGSGYIQYF.

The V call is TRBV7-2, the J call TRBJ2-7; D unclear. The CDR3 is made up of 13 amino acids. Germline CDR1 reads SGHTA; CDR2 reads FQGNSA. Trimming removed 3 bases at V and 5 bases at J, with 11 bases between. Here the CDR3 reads CASSLNRNDEQYF. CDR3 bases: TGTGCCAGCAGCTTGAATAGAAACGACGAGCAGTACTTC.

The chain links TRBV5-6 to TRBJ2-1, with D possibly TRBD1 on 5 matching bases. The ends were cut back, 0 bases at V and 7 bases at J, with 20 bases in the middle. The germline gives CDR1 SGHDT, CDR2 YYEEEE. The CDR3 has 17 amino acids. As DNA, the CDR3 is TGTGCCAGCAGCTTGGCGGGTGGGGCAGGGTATCGGAATGAGCAGTTCTTC. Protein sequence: CASSLAGGAGYRNEQFF.

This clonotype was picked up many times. For the CDR3, the DNA is TGTGCCAGCAGCTTAGACGGGGGGCCGGTCACTGAAGCTTTCTTT. Protein product: CASSLDGGPVTEAFF. V usage is TRBV7-9 and J usage is TRBJ1-1; D is perhaps TRBD1 (6 bases). Trimming left V 1 base short and J 4 bases short, with 13 bases between. CDR1 is SEHNR, CDR2 FQNEAQ, per germline (reference sequence). The CDR3 consists of 15 residues.

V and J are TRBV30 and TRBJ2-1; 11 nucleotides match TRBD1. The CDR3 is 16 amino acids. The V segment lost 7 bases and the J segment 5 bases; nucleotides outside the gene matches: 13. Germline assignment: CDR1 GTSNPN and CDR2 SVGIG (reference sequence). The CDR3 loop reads CASSPTPGQGDNEQFF. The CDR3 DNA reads TGTGCCTCCTCCCCAACCCCGGGACAGGGGGACAATGAGCAGTTCTTC.

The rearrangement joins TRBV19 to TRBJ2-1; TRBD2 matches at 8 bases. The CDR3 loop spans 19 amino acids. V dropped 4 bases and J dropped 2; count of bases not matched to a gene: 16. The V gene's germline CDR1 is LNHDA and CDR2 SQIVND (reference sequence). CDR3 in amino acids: CASSRGSGISRSAYNEQFF. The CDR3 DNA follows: TGTGCCAGTAGTAGAGGTAGCGGGATCTCCCGGTCCGCCTACAATGAGCAGTTCTTC.

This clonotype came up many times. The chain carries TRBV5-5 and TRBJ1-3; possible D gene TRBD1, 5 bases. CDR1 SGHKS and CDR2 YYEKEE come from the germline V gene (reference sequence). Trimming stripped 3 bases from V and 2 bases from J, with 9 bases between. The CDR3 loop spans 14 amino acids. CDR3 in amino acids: CASSSGGAGNTIYF. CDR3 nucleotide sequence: TGTGCCAGCAGCTCCGGGGGGGCTGGAAACACCATATATTTT.

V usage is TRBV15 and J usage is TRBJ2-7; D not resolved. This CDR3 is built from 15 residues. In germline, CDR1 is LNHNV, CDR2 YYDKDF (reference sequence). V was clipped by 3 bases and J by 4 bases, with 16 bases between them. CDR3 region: CATSSETLPQYEQYF. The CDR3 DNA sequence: TGTGCCACCAGCAGTGAGACCCTTCCCCAATACGAGCAGTACTTC.

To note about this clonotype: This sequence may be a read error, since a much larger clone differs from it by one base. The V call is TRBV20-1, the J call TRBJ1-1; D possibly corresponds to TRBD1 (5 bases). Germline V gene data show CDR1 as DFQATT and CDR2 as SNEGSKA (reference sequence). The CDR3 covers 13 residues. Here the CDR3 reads CSARDRVNTEVFF. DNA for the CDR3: TGCAGTGCTAGAGACAGGGTGAACACTGAAGTTTTCTTT.

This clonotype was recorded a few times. In DNA, the CDR3 is TGTGCCAGCAGTTCGATCCTTCACGTTAGAGCGGGAAGTCACAACACAGATACGCAGTATTTT. Residues: CASSSILHVRAGSHNTDTQYF. The chain combines TRBV28 with TRBJ2-3, with TRBD2 identical over 7 bases. CDR3 length: 21 residues. Germline V lookup: CDR1 MDHEN, CDR2 SYDVKM. V dropped 4 bases and J dropped 2; count of bases not matched to a gene: 24.

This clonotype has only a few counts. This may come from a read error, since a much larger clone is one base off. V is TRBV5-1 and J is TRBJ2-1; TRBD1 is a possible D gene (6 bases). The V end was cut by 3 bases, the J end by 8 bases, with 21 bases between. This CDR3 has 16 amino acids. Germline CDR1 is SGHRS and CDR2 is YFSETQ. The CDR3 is CASSSNRVRMYDEQFF. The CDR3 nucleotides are TGCGCCAGCAGCTCCAACAGGGTTCGGATGTACGATGAGCAGTTCTTC.

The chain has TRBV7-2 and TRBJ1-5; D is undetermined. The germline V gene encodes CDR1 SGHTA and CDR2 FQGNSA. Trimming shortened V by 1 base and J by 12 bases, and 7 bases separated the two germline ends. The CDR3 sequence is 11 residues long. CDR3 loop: CASSLGRIQHF. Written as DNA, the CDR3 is TGTGCCAGCAGCTTAGGGAGAATCCAGCATTTT. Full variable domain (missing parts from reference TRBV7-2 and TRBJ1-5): GAGVSQSPSNKVTEKGKDVELRCDPISGHTALYWYRQSLGQGLEFLIYFQGNSAPDKSGLPSDRFSAERTGGSVSTLTIQRTQQEDSAVYLCASSLGRIQHFGDGTRLSIL.

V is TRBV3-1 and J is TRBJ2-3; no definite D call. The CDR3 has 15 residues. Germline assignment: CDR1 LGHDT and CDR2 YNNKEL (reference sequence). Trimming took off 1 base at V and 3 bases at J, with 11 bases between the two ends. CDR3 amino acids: CASSQVGHGTDTQYF. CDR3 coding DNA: TGTGCCAGCAGCCAAGTTGGGCATGGAACAGATACGCAGTATTTT.

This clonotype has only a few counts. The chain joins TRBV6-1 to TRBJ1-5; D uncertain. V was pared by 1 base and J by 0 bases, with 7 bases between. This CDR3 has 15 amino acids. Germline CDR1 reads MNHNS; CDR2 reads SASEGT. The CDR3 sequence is CASSEEDYSNQPQHF. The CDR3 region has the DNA TGTGCCAGCAGTGAAGAGGATTATAGCAATCAGCCCCAGCATTTT.